A single T cell receptor beta chain is shown here with its context. 13 Jbeta primers and 60 Vbeta primers were used for the PCR. The protocol was immunoSEQ multiplex PCR, while the TCRdb copy is restricted to in-frame clones and leaves out a portion. The sample lists 180,000 or so clones, 75% to 85% occurring once. This sample was taken from a study of cytomegalovirus exposure and HLA in healthy donors. The sequence was collected from a man aged 18 to 29 in good health and CMV-seronegative. The specimen was PBMCs.

CDR3 loop: CASRQQGAVGNTIYF. In DNA, the CDR3 is TGTGCCAGCAGACAACAGGGGGCGGTTGGAAACACCATATATTTT. The J gene is TRBJ1-3, the V gene TRBV28, with 9 positions matching TRBD1. The CDR3 is 15 amino acids. From germline, CDR1 is MDHEN and CDR2 SYDVKM. The junction had 6 bases not matched to a gene; V was cut back by 6 bases and J by 3 bases. Combining the CDR3 with reference TRBV28 and TRBJ1-3 gives the whole variable domain DVKVTQSSRYLVKRTGEKVFLECVQDMDHENMFWYRQDPGLGLRLIYFSYDVKMKEKGDIPEGYSVSREKKERFSLILESASTNQTSMYLCASRQQGAVGNTIYFGEGSWLTVV.